This T cell receptor beta chain was captured in a study of T cells in Graves' hyperthyroidism and ophthalmopathy. Findings and caveats of the study: Most expanded thyroid clonotypes above 0.001 recurred in blood. It was a median about 7.1 months before onset that the model predicted ophthalmopathy.

The CDR3 runs to 13 residues. CDR1 is SNHLY and CDR2 is FYNNEI in the germline V gene. Uncontrolled infection, other autoimmune disease, pregnancy and lactation each barred patients from inclusion. Clinicians diagnosed patients from clinical symptoms, serum thyroxine and TRAb, thyroid ultrasound and orbital computed tomography. Amplification yielded TCR beta CDR3 regions, with RNA transcripts as the source. The HTBI primer set was used in a first-round RT-PCR of the TCR CDR3. TCRdb reprocessed the multiplex PCR reads via MiXCR and lists one record per CDR3 protein. The data show 600,000 to 700,000 distinct CDR3 sequences, with approximately 42% seen just once and under 8.5% held by the top ten. A remark on this clonotype: Its antigen is unknown. This may be a read error: a much more frequent sequence differs by one nucleotide.

This clonotype was obtained from an adult man with Graves' disease, either hyperthyroidism or ophthalmopathy (not recorded which). V usage is TRBV2 and J usage is TRBJ1-4; D remains unclear. The tail of the sequence fits TRBJ2-2 better, so the J call may be wrong. Material for sequencing was peripheral blood or thyroid tissue (not recorded which). The CDR3 nucleotides are TGTGCCAGCAGTGTAATCAACGCCGGGGAGCTGTTTTTT. Its protein product is CASSVINAGELFF.